This T cell receptor beta chain is drawn from a study of cytotoxic CD8 clonotypes in ibrutinib-treated CLL. Method: immunoSEQ multiplex PCR; TCRdb's copy keeps in-frame clones and lacks some. In the table there are about 140,000 clones, over 75% of which are singletons. CDR3 length equals 13 residues. J was trimmed by 8 bases and V by 8 bases; bases with no gene match: 8. Germline loops: CDR1 MNHNY, CDR2 SVGAGI (reference sequence). Sequences were derived from PBMCs, sampled after 36 months of ibrutinib treatment. This sequence originates from a human donor with chronic lymphocytic leukemia. The rearrangement uses TRBV6-6 and TRBJ1-2; TRBD1 matches at 10 bases. CDR3 in DNA: TGTGCCAGCGACCCCGGGACAGGGGAAGGCTACACCTTC. Residues: CASDPGTGEGYTF.